There are a few counts of the clone carrying this T cell receptor (beta chain). Its antigen is currently unknown. The sample belongs to a study of T cell responses to AZD1222 COVID-19 vaccine. Study-level findings and limits: At study baseline, merely six AZD1222 recipients were seropositive.

This CDR3 region has 16 residues. The germline V gene has CDR1 LNHNV and CDR2 YYDKDF (reference sequence). Trimming took off 0 bases at V and 5 bases at J, with 14 bases between the two ends. The table came from immunoSEQ multiplex PCR; TCRdb's copy has only in-frame clones and leaves some out. The sample consists of 130,000 to 150,000 clones, around four fifths of them appearing once. The receptor comes from an adult in good health. The V and J genes are TRBV15 and TRBJ1-5; no clear D gene. Here the sequenced sample was peripheral blood, taken on day 0 of MenACWY control vaccination. The CDR3 DNA follows: TGTGCCACCAGCAGAGATGGGCAGGCGGATGATCAGCCCCAGCATTTT. Its protein is CATSRDGQADDQPQHF.